Shown below are 22 T cell receptor beta chains from a single sample sequenced in a study of blood T cell repertoires in COVID-19. The repertoire was sequenced with immunoSEQ multiplex PCR; TCRdb's copy has only in-frame clones and lacks some. The data hold about 100,000 clones, with roughly 85% observed a single time. The sequenced sample was peripheral blood. These receptor sequences come from a human donor in a cohort sampled during active COVID-19.

The chain combines TRBV20-1 with TRBJ1-6, with 10 nucleotides matching TRBD1. The trim removed 3 bases at V and 6 bases at J, leaving 11 bases unmatched. CDR1 is DFQATT and CDR2 is SNEGSKA in the germline V gene (reference sequence). This CDR3 has 17 amino acids. CDR3 residues: CSASETGGRVINSPLHF. CDR3 DNA: TGCAGTGCTAGTGAGACAGGGGGCAGAGTCATTAATTCACCCCTCCACTTT.

The V and J genes are TRBV7-6 and TRBJ2-1; the D gene is possibly TRBD2 (7 bases). The V end was cut by 5 bases, the J end by 9 bases, with 20 bases between. The germline gives CDR1 SGHVS, CDR2 FNYEAQ. This CDR3 region has 15 residues. This CDR3 is CASSQPRSGGSEQFF. CDR3 coding DNA: TGTGCCAGCAGCCAACCCCGCTCGGGGGGCAGTGAGCAGTTCTTC.

The gene calls are TRBV3-1 (or the pseudogene TRBV3-2) and TRBJ2-3, with D maybe TRBD1 (6 bases). The V and J ends lost 4 bases and 3 bases respectively, with 14 bases between them. The CDR3 covers 15 residues. CDR1 and CDR2 (germline): LGHDT, YNNKEL (reference sequence). This CDR3 reads CASSPTNRVTDTQYF. CDR3 sequence (DNA): TGTGCCAGCAGCCCTACCAACAGGGTAACAGATACGCAGTATTTT.

The chain recombines TRBV10-3 with TRBJ1-1, with 10 nucleotides matching TRBD1. J lost 4 bases, V lost 8 bases, and 10 bases had no gene match. The CDR3 is made up of 15 amino acids. CDR1 is ENHRY, CDR2 SYGVKD, per germline. CDR3 DNA: TGTGCCATCGGCCCAGCCGGGACAGGGGCCACTGAAGCTTTCTTT. This translates into CAIGPAGTGATEAFF.

This clone was counted between two and nine times. The CDR3 region is CASSRTGGVNEKLFF. The CDR3 region has the DNA TGTGCCAGCAGCCGAACCGGGGGTGTTAATGAAAAACTGTTTTTT. The chain is built from TRBV2 and TRBJ1-4; possible D gene TRBD1, 5 bases. The length of the CDR3 is 15 residues. The V and J ends lost 6 bases and 4 bases respectively, with 15 bases between them. Germline CDR1 is SNHLY and CDR2 is FYNNEI. Variable domain in full (rest from reference TRBV2 and TRBJ1-4): EPEVTQTPSHQVTQMGQEVILRCVPISNHLYFYWYRQILGQKVEFLVSFYNNEISEKSEIFDDQFSVERPDGSNFTLKIRSTKLEDSAMYFCASSRTGGVNEKLFFGSGTQLSVL.

V is TRBV2 and J is TRBJ2-1; D perhaps matches TRBD2 (5 bases). Germline CDR1 and CDR2: SNHLY and FYNNEI. The CDR3 has 12 residues. Trimming took 6 bases from V and 8 from J, leaving 11 bases between them. CDR3 DNA sequence: TGTGCCAGCAGGCCACTAGATCATGAGCAGTTCTTC. Encoded protein: CASRPLDHEQFF.

The V gene is TRBV9, the J gene TRBJ2-2; 10 bases fit TRBD2. The trim removed 4 bases at V and 5 bases at J, leaving 5 bases unmatched. This CDR3 spans 15 amino acids. Germline CDR1 SGDLS, CDR2 YYNGEE. CDR3 region: CASSQGLAQTGELFF. CDR3 nucleotides: TGTGCCAGCAGCCAGGGACTAGCGCAAACCGGGGAGCTGTTTTTT.

The chain recombines TRBV3-1 (or the pseudogene TRBV3-2) with TRBJ1-2; no definite D call. The V end lost 1 base, the J end lost 4 bases, and 10 bases lay between the germline ends. The germline CDR1 and CDR2 sequences are LGHDT and YNNKEL (reference sequence). The CDR3 has 14 residues. Here the CDR3 DNA reads TGTGCCAGCAGCCAAGTGAAGGACTTCTATGGCTACACCTTC. It is translated as CASSQVKDFYGYTF.

The gene calls are TRBV25-1 and TRBJ1-4; D may be TRBD1 (6 bases). CDR3 length: 16 residues. Germline V CDR1 and CDR2: MGHDK, SYGVNS. With 5 bases removed from V and 2 bases from J, the gap between germline ends came to 15 bases. CDR3 sequence reads: CASSFRGGATNEKLFF. For the CDR3, the DNA is TGTGCCAGCAGTTTTCGGGGGGGGGCGACTAATGAAAAACTGTTTTTT.

This chain uses TRBV7-2 with TRBJ2-2, with TRBD1 matching over 7 bases. Looked up from germline, CDR1 is SGHTA and CDR2 is FQGNSA. The CDR3 length is 15 residues. V dropped 4 bases and J dropped 5; count of bases not matched to a gene: 7. In nucleotides, the CDR3 is TGTGCCAGCAGCTCGACAGGGTCGAGGACCGGGGAGCTGTTTTTT. It encodes CASSSTGSRTGELFF.

V gene TRBV18 combines with J gene TRBJ2-1, with a tentative D call TRBD1 (6 bases). The CDR3 loop spans 14 amino acids. Germline assignment: CDR1 KGHSH and CDR2 LQKENI. Between the trimmed V and J ends, which lost 6 bases and 5 bases, there was a span of 14 bases. CDR3 in amino acids: CASSLGAGNNEQFF. CDR3 bases: TGTGCCAGCTCCTTGGGGGCTGGCAACAATGAGCAGTTCTTC.

The genes are TRBV27 and TRBJ2-7, with a tentative D call TRBD2 (6 bases). Germline CDR1 MNHEY, CDR2 SMNVEV (reference sequence). This CDR3 spans 14 amino acids. Trimming left V 5 bases short and J 2 bases short, with 13 bases between. CDR3 in amino acids: CASSKNRGTYEQYF. In DNA, the CDR3 is TGTGCCAGCAGTAAGAACCGGGGGACCTACGAGCAGTACTTC.

V usage is TRBV3-1 (or the pseudogene TRBV3-2) and J usage is TRBJ2-7, with D possibly matching TRBD2 (6 bases). Germline CDR1 reads LGHDT; CDR2 reads YNNKEL (reference sequence). The V and J ends lost 2 bases and 2 bases respectively, with 16 bases between them. The CDR3 is made up of 16 amino acids. For the CDR3, the DNA is TGTGCCAGCAGCCAACCCTTCCGGGACTTCACCTACGAGCAGTACTTC. Its protein product is CASSQPFRDFTYEQYF.

The V gene is TRBV29-1, the J gene TRBJ2-5; D not certain. This CDR3 is built from 10 residues. CDR1 and CDR2 from the germline V gene are SQVTM and ANQGSEA. V was pared by 6 bases and J by 5 bases, with 7 bases between. The CDR3 region is CSVERETQYF. CDR3 sequence (DNA): TGCAGCGTAGAGAGGGAGACCCAGTACTTC.

This rearrangement joins TRBV9 to TRBJ2-2; weak D call: TRBD2 (6 bases). Per the germline V gene, CDR1 is SGDLS and CDR2 is YYNGEE. V lost 5 bases and J lost 1, with 15 bases in between. The CDR3 spans 16 residues. The CDR3 loop is CASSESAGMNTGELFF. The CDR3 DNA is TGTGCCAGCAGTGAAAGTGCGGGGATGAACACCGGGGAGCTGTTTTTT.

The gene calls are TRBV5-1 and TRBJ2-1; 10 bases match TRBD2. Germline assignment: CDR1 SGHRS and CDR2 YFSETQ. Trimming took 3 bases from V and 4 from J; bases not matched to a gene: 4. The length of the CDR3 is 15 residues. CDR3 loop: CASSYGLAEYNEQFF. The CDR3 DNA sequence: TGCGCCAGCAGCTATGGACTAGCGGAGTACAATGAGCAGTTCTTC.

The CDR3 protein is CATQDRGPYEQYF. DNA of the CDR3: TGTGCCACCCAAGACAGGGGCCCCTACGAGCAGTACTTC. V usage is TRBV19 and J usage is TRBJ2-7, with 8 nucleotides matching TRBD1. Germline V gene data show CDR1 as LNHDA and CDR2 as SQIVND (reference sequence). CDR3 length: 13 residues. V gave up 10 bases and J gave up 2 bases; unmatched junction bases: 7.

Only a few counts were recorded for this clone. The chain employs TRBV15 and TRBJ1-5; 10 bases align to TRBD1. V was clipped by 8 bases and J by 0 bases; unmatched bases: 4. The V gene's germline CDR1 is LNHNV and CDR2 YYDKDF (reference sequence). The CDR3 sequence is 15 residues long. The CDR3 DNA is TGTGCCACCGGGACAGGGGCATATAGCAATCAGCCCCAGCATTTT. Protein: CATGTGAYSNQPQHF.

The chain combines TRBV19 with TRBJ2-3; 11 bases line up with TRBD2. The CDR3 extends over 15 amino acids. Germline V CDR1 and CDR2: LNHDA, SQIVND (reference sequence). The V gene end was trimmed by 4 bases and the J gene end by 4 bases; junction bases not matched to a gene: 4. The CDR3 nucleotides read TGTGCCAGTAGTAATAGCGGGAGGGCATCAGATACGCAGTATTTT. This sequence encodes CASSNSGRASDTQYF.

The J gene is TRBJ2-5, the V gene TRBV2; D is unresolved. CDR1 is SNHLY, CDR2 FYNNEI, per germline. This CDR3 region has 13 residues. Between the trimmed V and J ends, which lost 4 bases and 4 bases, there was a span of 10 bases. The CDR3 sequence is CASSGDSRETQYF. CDR3 in DNA: TGTGCCAGCAGTGGTGATTCGAGAGAGACCCAGTACTTC.

The chain uses TRBV9 and TRBJ1-3; 7 bases are a match to TRBD1. CDR1 is SGDLS, CDR2 YYNGEE, per germline. CDR3 size: 14 residues. With 3 bases clipped from V and 7 bases from J, the junction kept 7 bases outside the gene matches. CDR3 DNA sequence: TGTGCCAGCAGCGCCGGGACAGCATCGAACACCATATATTTT. Translated: CASSAGTASNTIYF.

In this sample, this clone turned up a few times. The J gene is TRBJ2-2, the V gene TRBV29-1; weak D call: TRBD1 (6 bases). The CDR3 extends over 12 amino acids. Germline V gives CDR1 SQVTM, CDR2 ANQGSEA. V lost 6 bases and J lost 7, with 12 bases in between. The CDR3 nucleotides are TGCAGCGTGACAGGAGAAGGCGGGGAGCTGTTTTTT. Protein product: CSVTGEGGELFF.